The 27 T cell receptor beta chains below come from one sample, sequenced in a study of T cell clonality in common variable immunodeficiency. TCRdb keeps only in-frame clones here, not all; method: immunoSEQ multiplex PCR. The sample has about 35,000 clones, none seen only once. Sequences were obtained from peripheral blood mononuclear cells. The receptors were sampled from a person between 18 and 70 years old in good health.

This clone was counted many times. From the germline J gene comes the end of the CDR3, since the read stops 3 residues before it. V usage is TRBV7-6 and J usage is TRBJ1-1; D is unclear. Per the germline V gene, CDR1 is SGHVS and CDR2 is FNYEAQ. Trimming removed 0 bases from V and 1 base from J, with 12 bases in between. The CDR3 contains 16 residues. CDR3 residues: CASSLAHGLANTEAFF. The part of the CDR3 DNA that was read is TGTGCCAGCAGCTTAGCACACGGACTAGCGAACACTGAA. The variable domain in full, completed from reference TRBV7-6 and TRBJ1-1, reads GAGVSQSPRYKVTKRGQDVALRCDPISGHVSLYWYRQALGQGPEFLTYFNYEAQQDKSGLPNDRFSAERPEGSISTLTIQRTEQRDSAMYRCASSLAHGLANTEAFFGQGTRLTVV.

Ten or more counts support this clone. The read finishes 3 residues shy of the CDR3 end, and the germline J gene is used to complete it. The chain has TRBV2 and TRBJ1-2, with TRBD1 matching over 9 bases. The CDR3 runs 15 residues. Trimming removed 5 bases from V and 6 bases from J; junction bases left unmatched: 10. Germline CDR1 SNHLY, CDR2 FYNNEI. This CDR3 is CASSRGATGGNGYTF. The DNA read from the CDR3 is TGTGCCAGCAGTCGAGGAGCAACAGGGGGCAATGGC.

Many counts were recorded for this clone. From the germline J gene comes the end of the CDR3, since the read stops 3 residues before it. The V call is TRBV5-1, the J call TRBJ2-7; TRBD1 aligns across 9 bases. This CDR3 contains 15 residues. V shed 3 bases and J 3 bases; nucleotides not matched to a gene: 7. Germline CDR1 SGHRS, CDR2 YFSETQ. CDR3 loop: CASSWGDRAYYEQYF. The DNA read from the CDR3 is TGCGCCAGCAGCTGGGGGGACAGGGCCTACTACGAG.

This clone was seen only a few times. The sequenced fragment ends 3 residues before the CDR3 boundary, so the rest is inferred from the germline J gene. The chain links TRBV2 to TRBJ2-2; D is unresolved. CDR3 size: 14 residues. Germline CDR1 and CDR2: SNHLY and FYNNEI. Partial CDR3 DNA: TGTGCCAGCAGCATACGTTCAACTAATGAAAAG. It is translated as CASSIRSTNEK. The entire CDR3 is CASSIRSTNEKLFF.

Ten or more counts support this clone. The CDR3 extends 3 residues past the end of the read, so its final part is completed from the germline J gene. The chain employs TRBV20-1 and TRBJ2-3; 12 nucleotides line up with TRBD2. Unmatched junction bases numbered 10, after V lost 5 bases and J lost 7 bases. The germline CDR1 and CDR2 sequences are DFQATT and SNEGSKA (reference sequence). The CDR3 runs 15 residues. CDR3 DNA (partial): TGCAGTGCTCCTCGAACTAGCGGGAGGACGAATACG. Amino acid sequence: CSAPRTSGRTNT. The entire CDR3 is CSAPRTSGRTNTQYF.

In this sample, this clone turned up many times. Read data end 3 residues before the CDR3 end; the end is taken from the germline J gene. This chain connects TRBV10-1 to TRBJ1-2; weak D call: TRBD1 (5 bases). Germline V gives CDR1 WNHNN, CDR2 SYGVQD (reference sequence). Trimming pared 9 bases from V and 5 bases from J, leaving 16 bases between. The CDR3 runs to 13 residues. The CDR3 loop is CARARAMEYGYTF. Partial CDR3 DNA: TGCGCCAGAGCCAGGGCGATGGAGTATGGC.

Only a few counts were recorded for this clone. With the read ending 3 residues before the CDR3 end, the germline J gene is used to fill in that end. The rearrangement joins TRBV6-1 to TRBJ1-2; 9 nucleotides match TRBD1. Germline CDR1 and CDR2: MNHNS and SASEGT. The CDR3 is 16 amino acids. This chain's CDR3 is CASSGQGGGLSYDYTF. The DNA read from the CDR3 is TGTGCCAGCAGTGGACAGGGGGGGGGTTTATCCTACGAC.

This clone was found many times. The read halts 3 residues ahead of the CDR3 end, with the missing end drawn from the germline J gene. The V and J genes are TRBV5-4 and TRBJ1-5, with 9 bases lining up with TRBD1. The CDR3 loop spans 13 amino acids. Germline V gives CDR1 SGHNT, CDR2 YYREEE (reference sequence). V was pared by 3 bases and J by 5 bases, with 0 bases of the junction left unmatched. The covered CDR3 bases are TGTGCCAGCAGCTGGGACAGGGATCAGCCC. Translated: CASSWDRDQP. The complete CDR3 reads CASSWDRDQPQHF.

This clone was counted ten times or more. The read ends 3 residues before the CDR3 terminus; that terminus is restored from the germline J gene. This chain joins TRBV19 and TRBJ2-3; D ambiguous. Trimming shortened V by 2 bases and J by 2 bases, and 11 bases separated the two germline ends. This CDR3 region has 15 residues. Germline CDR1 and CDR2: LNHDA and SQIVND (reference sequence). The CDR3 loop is CASSISFLNTDTQYF. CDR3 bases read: TGTGCCAGTAGTATATCATTTCTAAACACAGATACG.

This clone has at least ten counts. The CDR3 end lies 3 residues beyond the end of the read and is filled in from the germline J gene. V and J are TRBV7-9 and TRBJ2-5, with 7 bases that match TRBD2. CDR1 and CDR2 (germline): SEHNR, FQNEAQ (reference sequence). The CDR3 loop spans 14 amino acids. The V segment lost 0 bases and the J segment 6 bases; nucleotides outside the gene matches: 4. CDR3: CASSLATTSKTQYF. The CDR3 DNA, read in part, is TGTGCCAGCAGCTTAGCGACGACTAGCAAGACC.

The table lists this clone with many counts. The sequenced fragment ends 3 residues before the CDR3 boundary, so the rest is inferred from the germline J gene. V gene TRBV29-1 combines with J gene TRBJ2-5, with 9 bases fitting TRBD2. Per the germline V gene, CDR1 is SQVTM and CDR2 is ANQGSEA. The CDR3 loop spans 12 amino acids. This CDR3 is CTIAGVGETQYF. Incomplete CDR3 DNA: TGCACCATAGCGGGAGTGGGGGAGACC.

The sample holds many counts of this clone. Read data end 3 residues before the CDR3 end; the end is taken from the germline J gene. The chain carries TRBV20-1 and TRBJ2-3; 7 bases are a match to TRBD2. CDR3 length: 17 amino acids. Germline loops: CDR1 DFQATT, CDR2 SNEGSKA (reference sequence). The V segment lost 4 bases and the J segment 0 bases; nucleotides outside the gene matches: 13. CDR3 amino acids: CSATPATTSASTDTQYF. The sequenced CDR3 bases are TGCAGTGCTACGCCCGCTACTACTAGCGCGAGCACAGATACG.

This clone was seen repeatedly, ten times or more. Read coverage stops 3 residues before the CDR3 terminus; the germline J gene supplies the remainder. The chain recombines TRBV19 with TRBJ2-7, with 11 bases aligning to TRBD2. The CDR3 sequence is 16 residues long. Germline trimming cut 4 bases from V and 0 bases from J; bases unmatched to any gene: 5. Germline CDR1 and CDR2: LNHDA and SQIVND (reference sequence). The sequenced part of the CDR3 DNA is TGTGCCAGTAGTACGGGACTAGCGGACATCTCCTACGAG. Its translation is CASSTGLADISYE. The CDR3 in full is CASSTGLADISYEQYF.

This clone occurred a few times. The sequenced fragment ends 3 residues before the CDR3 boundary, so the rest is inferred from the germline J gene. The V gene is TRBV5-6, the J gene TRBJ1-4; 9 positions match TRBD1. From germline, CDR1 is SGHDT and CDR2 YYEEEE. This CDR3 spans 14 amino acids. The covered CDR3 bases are TGTGCCAGCAGTCTGGGACAGGGAGTTATGGAA. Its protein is CASSLGQGVME. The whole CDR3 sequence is CASSLGQGVMELFF.

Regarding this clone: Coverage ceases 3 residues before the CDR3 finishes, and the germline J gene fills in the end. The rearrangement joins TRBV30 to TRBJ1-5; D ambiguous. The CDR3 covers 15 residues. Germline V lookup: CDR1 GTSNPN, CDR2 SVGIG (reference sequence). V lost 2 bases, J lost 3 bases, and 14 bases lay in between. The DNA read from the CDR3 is TGTGCCTGGAGTCCTACGGGGTACCCCAATCAGCCC. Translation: CAWSPTGYPNQP. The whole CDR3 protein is CAWSPTGYPNQPQHF.

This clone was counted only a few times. The CDR3 DNA, read in part, is TGTGCCTGGAGCCTAGCGGGAGCCTCCTACGAG. This gives the protein CAWSLAGASYE. The full CDR3 sequence reads CAWSLAGASYEAFF. The rearrangement links TRBV30 to TRBJ1-1; D ambiguous. The read comes to an end 3 residues before the CDR3 does, leaving the germline J gene to fill in the end. The germline V gene encodes CDR1 GTSNPN and CDR2 SVGIG (reference sequence). This CDR3 is built from 14 residues.

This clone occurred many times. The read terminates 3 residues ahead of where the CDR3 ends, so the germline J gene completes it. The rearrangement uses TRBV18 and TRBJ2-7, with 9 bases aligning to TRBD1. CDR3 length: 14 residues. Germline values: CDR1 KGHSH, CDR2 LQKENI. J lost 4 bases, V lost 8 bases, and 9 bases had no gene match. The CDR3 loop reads CASATGTGSYEQYF. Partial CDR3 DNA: TGTGCCAGCGCTACCGGGACAGGGTCATACGAG.

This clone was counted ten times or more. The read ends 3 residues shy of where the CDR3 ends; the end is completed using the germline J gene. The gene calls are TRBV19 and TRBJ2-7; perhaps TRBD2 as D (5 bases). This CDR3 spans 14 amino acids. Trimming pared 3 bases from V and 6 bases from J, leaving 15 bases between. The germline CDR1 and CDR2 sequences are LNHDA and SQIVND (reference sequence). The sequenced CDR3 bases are TGTGCCAGTAGTATGCAGGAGGCCTCAGGCGAG. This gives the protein CASSMQEASGE. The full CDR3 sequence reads CASSMQEASGEQYF.

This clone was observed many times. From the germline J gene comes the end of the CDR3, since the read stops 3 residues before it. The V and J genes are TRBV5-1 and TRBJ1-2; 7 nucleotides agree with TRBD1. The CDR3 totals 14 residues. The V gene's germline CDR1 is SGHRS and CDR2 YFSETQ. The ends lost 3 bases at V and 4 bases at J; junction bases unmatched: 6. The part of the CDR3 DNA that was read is TGCGCCAGCAGCTCTCAGGGGGTTGGCTATGGC. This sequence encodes CASSSQGVGYG. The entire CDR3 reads CASSSQGVGYGYTF. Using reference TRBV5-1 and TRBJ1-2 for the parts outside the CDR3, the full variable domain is KAGVTQTPRYLIKTRGQQVTLSCSPISGHRSVSWYQQTPGQGLQFLFEYFSETQRNKGNFPGRFSGRQFSNSRSEMNVSTLELGDSALYLCASSSQGVGYGYTFGSGTRLTVV.

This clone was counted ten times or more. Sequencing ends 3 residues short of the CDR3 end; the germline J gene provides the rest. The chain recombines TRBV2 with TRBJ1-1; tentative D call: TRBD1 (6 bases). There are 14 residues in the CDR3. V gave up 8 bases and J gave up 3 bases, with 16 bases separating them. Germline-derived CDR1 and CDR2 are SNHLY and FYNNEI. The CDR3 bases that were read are TGTGCCAGCTCACAGGGACTAGTTGACACTGAA. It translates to CASSQGLVDTE. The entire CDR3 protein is CASSQGLVDTEAFF.

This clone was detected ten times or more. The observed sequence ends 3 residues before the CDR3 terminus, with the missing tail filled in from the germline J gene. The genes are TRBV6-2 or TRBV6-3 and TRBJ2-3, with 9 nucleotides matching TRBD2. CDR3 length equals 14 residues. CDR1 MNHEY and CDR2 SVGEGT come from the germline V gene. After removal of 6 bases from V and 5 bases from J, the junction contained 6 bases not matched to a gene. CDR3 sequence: CASRRTSAKDTQYF. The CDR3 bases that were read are TGTGCCAGCAGACGGACTAGCGCCAAAGATACG.

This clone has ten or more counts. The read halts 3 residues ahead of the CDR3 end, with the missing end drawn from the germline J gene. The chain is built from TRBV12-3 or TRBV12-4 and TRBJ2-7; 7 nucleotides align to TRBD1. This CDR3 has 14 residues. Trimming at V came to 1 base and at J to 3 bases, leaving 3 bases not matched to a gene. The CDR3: CASSLGGQFYEQYF. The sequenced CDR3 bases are TGTGCCAGCAGTTTAGGGGGACAGTTCTACGAG.

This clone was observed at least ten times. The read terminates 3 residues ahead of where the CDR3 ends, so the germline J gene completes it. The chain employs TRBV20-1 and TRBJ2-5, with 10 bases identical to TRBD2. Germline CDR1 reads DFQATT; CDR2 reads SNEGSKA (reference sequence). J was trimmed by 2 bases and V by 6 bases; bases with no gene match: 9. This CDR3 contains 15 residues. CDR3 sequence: CSARGGLAKQETQYF. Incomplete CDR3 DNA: TGCAGTGCCAGGGGGGGACTAGCGAAACAAGAGACC.

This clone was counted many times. The CDR3 loop reads CASSRTSGTDTQYF. CDR3 DNA (partial): TGTGCCAGCAGCCGGACTAGCGGCACAGATACG. The chain joins TRBV7-3 to TRBJ2-3; 9 bases map to TRBD2. The CDR3 end lies 3 residues beyond the end of the read and is filled in from the germline J gene. Germline assignment: CDR1 SGHTA and CDR2 FQGTGA. This CDR3 region has 14 residues. The trim removed 5 bases at V and 1 base at J, leaving 1 base unmatched.

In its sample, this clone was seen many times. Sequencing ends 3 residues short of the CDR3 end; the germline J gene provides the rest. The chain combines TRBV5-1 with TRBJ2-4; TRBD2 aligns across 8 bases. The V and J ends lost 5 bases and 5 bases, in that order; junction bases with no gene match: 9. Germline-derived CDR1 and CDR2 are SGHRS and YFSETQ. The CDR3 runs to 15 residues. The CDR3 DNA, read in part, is TGCGCCAGCAGTCCGAGCGGGAGAAACCAAAACATT. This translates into CASSPSGRNQNI. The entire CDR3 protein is CASSPSGRNQNIQYF.

CDR3 in amino acids: CATGLDLNEQFF. CDR3 bases read: TGTGCCACCGGACTAGACCTCAATGAG. The rearrangement joins TRBV6-9 to TRBJ2-1; 7 nucleotides align to TRBD2. The read terminates 3 residues ahead of where the CDR3 ends, so the germline J gene completes it. This CDR3 contains 12 residues. Germline CDR1 and CDR2: MNHGY and SVAAGI. With V trimmed by 10 bases and J by 6 bases, 6 bases remained unmatched.

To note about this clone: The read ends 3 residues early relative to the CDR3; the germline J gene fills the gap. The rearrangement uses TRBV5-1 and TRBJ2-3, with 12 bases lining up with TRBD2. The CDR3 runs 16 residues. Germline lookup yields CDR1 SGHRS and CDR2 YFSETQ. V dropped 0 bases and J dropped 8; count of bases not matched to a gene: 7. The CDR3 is CASSLAPSGGVGTQYF. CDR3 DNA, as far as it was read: TGCGCCAGCAGCTTGGCCCCTAGCGGGGGGGTTGGTACG.